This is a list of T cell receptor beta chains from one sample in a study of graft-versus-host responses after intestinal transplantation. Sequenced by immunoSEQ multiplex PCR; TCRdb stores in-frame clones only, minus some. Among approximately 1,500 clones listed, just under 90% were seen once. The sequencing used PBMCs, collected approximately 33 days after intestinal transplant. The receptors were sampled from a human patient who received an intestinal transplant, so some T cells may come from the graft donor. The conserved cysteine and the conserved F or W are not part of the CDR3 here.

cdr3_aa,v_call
ASSPTGRGETQY,TRBV7-3
ASSQDRGPSYEQY,TRBV4-1
ASSQETGGSYEQY,TRBV5-4
ASSSPSAGQTNEQF,TRBV27
ASSLASGAVREQY,TRBV7-9
ATSRNGGFFSGNTIY,TRBV15
ASSLLGSDTQY,TRBV5-8
ASSLRAGYTEAF,TRBV7-3
SVVDRWPEAF,TRBV29-1
ASSLFTSGRTYEQY,TRBV11-3
ASSDRDSLAEQF,TRBV25-1
ATSRGGPIGIEQY,TRBV15
ASSLDMGVNEKLF,TRBV7-9
ASSITLNTEAF,TRBV5-1
ASRPNTGGAKNEQY,TRBV13
ASSEAGTGELF,TRBV6-5
ASRGEGGSGNTIY,TRBV7-8
ASSSRDRGSYEQY,TRBV5-1
ASSISTGAEELNSGNTIY,TRBV19
ASSLDRGRTNEQY,TRBV7-9
ASSISADYEQY,TRBV19
ASSPRLDGETQY,TRBV18
ASSSDSLTQY,TRBV7-7
ASRGLAGGPDTQY,TRBV6-1
ASSEDSSGANVLT,TRBV6-4
ASSLAQGLAGGQETQY,TRBV7-9
ASSLEASGAEAF,TRBV5-1
ASSSGRATDTQY,TRBV6-6
ASSYSETDTQY,TRBV6-6
ASSYGAKNIQY,TRBV7-9
ASSVGAGRSYEQY,TRBV9
ASSVSGNPTDTQY,TRBV9
ASSQVAGYNEQF,TRBV7-3
ASSEGGAGGADTQY,TRBV6-1
ASSIRQGVTDTQY,TRBV19
ASNLTPPGQGISQPQH,TRBV27
ATSRDTGGAYNEQF,TRBV15
ASSQGTSDTGELF,TRBV4-2
ASSPTAYEQY,TRBV11-2
ASSEELAGADTQY,TRBV6-4
AWGYMISPQH,TRBV30
ASSDRENTGELF,TRBV6-4